These 2 T cell receptor beta chains share one sample of origin, sequenced in a study of post-analysis software for immune sequencing data. The study's findings and limits: TRBV segments more frequent in patients than in controls numbered a few and included TRBV5-6, TRBV5-1 and TRBV20-1.

These receptors have no known antigen. TCR beta cDNA libraries included unique molecular identifiers. From the PCR reads, TCRdb called clonotypes with MiXCR, one entry per CDR3 protein. The sample consists of 400,000 to 500,000 distinct CDR3 sequences, approximately 42% of them appearing once. Material: blood. The receptors come from a girl aged 2 to 9 with multiple sclerosis.

A few counts support this clonotype. This chain links TRBV6-5 with TRBJ2-7; D may be TRBD1 (5 bases). The germline V gene has CDR1 MNHEY and CDR2 SVGAGI. The length of the CDR3 is 17 residues. V lost 0 bases and J lost 4, with 19 bases in between. This CDR3 is CASSYSMVGRSLYEQYF. CDR3 DNA sequence: TGTGCCAGCAGTTACTCGATGGTGGGGCGGTCCCTTTACGAGCAGTACTTC.

This rearrangement joins TRBV7-3 to TRBJ2-1; 11 bases map to TRBD2. CDR3 length: 15 residues. Looked up from germline, CDR1 is SGHTA and CDR2 is FQGTGA. Losses at the gene ends were 5 bases for V and 6 bases for J; bases not matched to a gene: 6. The CDR3 loop reads CASSAGLAGPNEQFF. The CDR3 nucleotides are TGTGCCAGCAGCGCAGGACTAGCGGGCCCCAATGAGCAGTTCTTC.